The entry that follows covers one T cell receptor (beta chain) sequence. Original data processing: Estimated nucleated cell counts came from reference gene primer amplification. Some clones are missing from TCRdb's copy, which holds only in-frame ones; the method was immunoSEQ multiplex PCR. Clone size and V and J calls were adopted from that table, with D and trimming inferred from the DNA. This table holds 350,000 or so clones, around 87% found once. This entry comes from a study of blood T cell repertoires in COVID-19. About the research overall: PBMCs, B-cell-depleted T cells, or T cells provided the cDNA or gDNA that made up the material.

This TCR came from a woman younger than 45 with COVID-19, enrolled during active disease. The specimen sequenced was peripheral blood.

CDR3: CASSYTVPGQTYEQYF. The CDR3 bases are TGTGCCAGCAGTTACACAGTTCCGGGACAGACCTACGAGCAGTACTTC. This sequence joins TRBV6-2 or TRBV6-3 and TRBJ2-7, with 7 bases aligning to TRBD1. The CDR3 contains 16 residues. The trim removed 2 bases at V and 2 bases at J, leaving 9 bases unmatched. CDR1 and CDR2 (germline): MNHEY, SVGEGT.